This T cell receptor beta chain emerged from a study of blood T cells in healthy people across ages. In the study overall: With template switching, about one barcoded beta molecule was captured per two T cells. The study's findings and limits: Observed TCR beta diversity per million T cells went down as age went up. This fall followed a roughly linear course with age.

Deletions cut 4 bases from V and 3 bases from J, with 14 bases between. The germline gives CDR1 KGHDR, CDR2 SFDVKD. The CDR3 loop spans 15 amino acids. Caucasian, healthy and from Russia, the donors were aged between about 6 and 90. Then a second PCR, running about 7 to 11 cycles, was carried out with a sample-barcoded 5' primer and a J-beta primer mix. MiXCR was run by TCRdb on the 5' RACE reads, yielding one entry per CDR3 protein. This table holds approximately 800,000 distinct CDR3 sequences, 20% to 30% found once. Notes on this clonotype: Its specificity is not known.

The sample was also reused in another study, on T cells of mothers and their children.

Sequencing was performed on blood. The clonotype originates from a boy younger than 18 in good health. The V gene is TRBV24-1, the J gene TRBJ2-5; no definite D call. CDR3 nucleotides: TGTGCCACCAGTGACGCTGCAAAGACGGAAGAGACCCAGTACTTC. It is translated as CATSDAAKTEETQYF.